The next 14 T cell receptor beta chains were all read from a single sample in a study of CD4 T cells in relation to SARS-CoV-2 and coronaviruses. Their target antigens are unknown. CD4+ T cells from unexposed donors were obtained before the COVID-19 pandemic (2011-2018). The cells were cultured for 9 to 11 days before CD4+ T cells were isolated. Profiled with immunoSEQ multiplex PCR; TCRdb holds only in-frame clones, not every one. In the table there are around 26,000 clones, less than 80% of which are singletons. The sample taken for sequencing was CD4+ T cells from PBMCs, cultured in vitro. The receptors originated from a human donor in good health.

J is TRBJ1-5 and V is TRBV6-5; no definite D call. Trimming stripped 3 bases from V and 7 bases from J, with 10 bases between. Germline assignment: CDR1 MNHEY and CDR2 SVGAGI. CDR3 length: 13 residues. The CDR3 region is CASSYWIGQPQHF. Written as DNA, the CDR3 is TGTGCCAGCAGTTATTGGATTGGACAGCCCCAGCATTTT.

The V and J genes are TRBV5-1 and TRBJ1-1, with TRBD1 identical over 7 bases. The CDR3 loop spans 15 amino acids. Germline lookup yields CDR1 SGHRS and CDR2 YFSETQ. V gave up 1 base and J gave up 5 bases; unmatched junction bases: 8. CDR3 protein: CASSLTGQMETEAFF. Written as DNA, the CDR3 is TGCGCCAGCAGCTTGACGGGACAGATGGAGACTGAAGCTTTCTTT.

The genes are TRBV3-1 (or the pseudogene TRBV3-2) and TRBJ2-3; 10 bases agree with TRBD2. This CDR3 has 16 residues. V lost 2 bases, J lost 2 bases, and 4 bases stayed unmatched. Germline assignment: CDR1 LGHDT and CDR2 YNNKEL (reference sequence). The CDR3 loop reads CASSQPGLAPTDTQYF. The DNA for the CDR3 is TGTGCCAGCAGCCAACCGGGACTAGCGCCCACAGATACGCAGTATTTT.

The chain is built from TRBV11-2 and TRBJ2-2, with 9 bases identical to TRBD2. V lost 8 bases, J lost 6 bases, and 10 bases stayed unmatched. The CDR3 is made up of 15 amino acids. The germline CDR1 and CDR2 sequences are SGHAT and FQNNGV. In nucleotides, the CDR3 is TGTGCCAGCTCGCGCGGGAGGGCCAATGCCGGGGAGCTGTTTTTT. Encoded protein: CASSRGRANAGELFF. The complete variable domain, with remaining parts taken from reference TRBV11-2 and TRBJ2-2, reads EAGVAQSPRYKIIEKRQSVAFWCNPISGHATLYWYQQILGQGPKLLIQFQNNGVVDDSQLPKDRFSAERLKGVDSTLKIQPAKLEDSAVYLCASSRGRANAGELFFGEGSRLTVL.

This chain connects TRBV18 to TRBJ2-1; D tentatively reads TRBD1 or TRBD2 (5 bases each). Looked up from germline, CDR1 is KGHSH and CDR2 is LQKENI. This CDR3 is 13 amino acids long. V lost 6 bases and J lost 6, with 12 bases in between. This chain's CDR3 is CASSPVRGNEQFF. The CDR3, as DNA: TGTGCCAGCTCGCCGGTGAGGGGCAATGAGCAGTTCTTC.

This clone was seen a few times. The chain couples TRBV5-1 to TRBJ1-3; 9 bases are a match to TRBD1. CDR3 length: 15 residues. The germline gives CDR1 SGHRS, CDR2 YFSETQ. Trimming at V came to 4 bases and at J to 3 bases, leaving 5 bases not matched to a gene. CDR3 nucleotides: TGCGCCAGCAGCCCGGACAGGGGAATTGGAAACACCATATATTTT. Translating it yields CASSPDRGIGNTIYF.

The sample holds one count of this clone. The chain employs TRBV30 and TRBJ1-6, with TRBD1 as a possible D gene (5 bases). Germline V gene data show CDR1 as GTSNPN and CDR2 as SVGIG (reference sequence). V shed 1 base and J shed 11 bases, with 12 bases lying between them. The CDR3 is 13 amino acids. CDR3 sequence (DNA): TGTGCCTGGAGTGCGCCAGGGATTACACCCCTCCACTTT. It codes for CAWSAPGITPLHF.

V is TRBV27 and J is TRBJ2-5, with D possibly matching TRBD2 (5 bases). Trimming pared 3 bases from V and 1 base from J, leaving 9 bases between. The CDR3 contains 14 residues. Germline CDR1 MNHEY, CDR2 SMNVEV (reference sequence). CDR3 loop: CASSFSGLQETQYF. CDR3 in DNA: TGTGCCAGCAGTTTCTCCGGACTCCAAGAGACCCAGTACTTC.

The chain recombines TRBV30 with TRBJ1-3; possible D gene TRBD1, 5 bases. Trimming pared 2 bases from V and 0 bases from J, leaving 11 bases between. CDR1 is GTSNPN and CDR2 is SVGIG in the germline V gene (reference sequence). The CDR3 is made up of 15 amino acids. This CDR3 reads CAWSPGHFSGNTIYF. In DNA form, the CDR3 reads TGTGCCTGGAGTCCTGGACATTTCTCTGGAAACACCATATATTTT.

The chain employs TRBV11-2 and TRBJ1-4; 10 nucleotides match TRBD1. Germline trimming cut 5 bases from V and 5 bases from J; bases unmatched to any gene: 5. This CDR3 contains 15 residues. Germline CDR1 and CDR2: SGHAT and FQNNGV. The CDR3 DNA sequence: TGTGCCAGCAGCCCGACAGGGGGCGGGAATGAAAAACTGTTTTTT. The encoded protein is CASSPTGGGNEKLFF.

The chain is built from TRBV7-2 and TRBJ1-5, with D unresolved. From germline, CDR1 is SGHTA and CDR2 FQGNSA. V dropped 1 base and J dropped 1 base, with 2 bases sitting between them. CDR3 length equals 13 residues. CDR3 in amino acids: CASSLDSNQPQHF. CDR3 coding DNA: TGTGCCAGCAGCTTAGACAGCAATCAGCCCCAGCATTTT.

This clone has just one count. This chain joins TRBV7-2 and TRBJ2-3; 7 bases are a match to TRBD2. The trim removed 5 bases at V and 2 bases at J, leaving 7 bases unmatched. The CDR3 runs 15 residues. Germline CDR1 reads SGHTA; CDR2 reads FQGNSA. The CDR3 coding sequence is TGTGCCAGCAGCAGAAAAACTAGCGACACAGATACGCAGTATTTT. Protein sequence: CASSRKTSDTDTQYF.

This clone has just one count. The chain links TRBV2 to TRBJ2-1; D may be TRBD1 (5 bases). The CDR3 totals 14 residues. Germline V gene sequence: CDR1 SNHLY, CDR2 FYNNEI. V gave up 1 base and J gave up 9 bases, with 13 bases separating them. CDR3: CASSEGSWGVEQFF. The DNA of the CDR3 is TGTGCCAGCAGTGAAGGTTCCTGGGGCGTTGAGCAGTTCTTC.

The rearrangement uses TRBV6-2 or TRBV6-3 and TRBJ1-2; TRBD1 matches at 7 bases. The CDR3 runs to 15 residues. J was trimmed by 2 bases and V by 6 bases; bases with no gene match: 9. Germline loops: CDR1 MNHEY, CDR2 SVGEGT. DNA of the CDR3: TGTGCCAGCAGGTACAACAGGGGAGTAAACTATGGCTACACCTTC. This translates into CASRYNRGVNYGYTF.